Listed here are 27 T cell receptor beta chains from one sample, sequenced in a study of identical twins. From the 5' RACE reads, TCRdb called clonotypes with MiXCR, one entry per CDR3 protein. The sample includes about 490,000 distinct CDR3 sequences, approximately 14% of them seen just once. This sample also belongs to another study, concerning yellow fever vaccine responses in identical twins.

The sample taken for sequencing was CD4+ T cells sorted from blood. The receptors derive from a woman under 30 in good health.

This clonotype occurred a few times. CDR3 loop: CATSRRLAGSNEQFF. The CDR3 nucleotides read TGTGCCACCAGCAGAAGACTAGCGGGAAGCAATGAGCAGTTCTTC. The rearrangement links TRBV15 to TRBJ2-1; 11 bases match TRBD2. With V trimmed by 2 bases and J by 6 bases, 3 bases remained unmatched. This CDR3 contains 15 residues. CDR1 and CDR2 (germline): LNHNV, YYDKDF (reference sequence).

The chain joins TRBV19 to TRBJ2-5; TRBD1 agrees at 7 bases. Germline V gene data show CDR1 as LNHDA and CDR2 as SQIVND (reference sequence). This CDR3 is 13 amino acids long. After removal of 9 bases from V and 2 bases from J, the junction contained 6 bases not matched to a gene. In DNA form, the CDR3 reads TGTGCCAGCAAAGACAGGGTACAAGAGACCCAGTACTTC. As protein: CASKDRVQETQYF.

This clonotype was detected a few times. The chain joins TRBV2 to TRBJ2-2, with TRBD1 matching 7 bases. This CDR3 is 15 amino acids long. Germline V gene data show CDR1 as SNHLY and CDR2 as FYNNEI. V dropped 7 bases and J dropped 4; count of bases not matched to a gene: 9. CDR3 DNA sequence: TGTGCCAGCAAGGAACAGGGGCGAGGCACCGGGGAGCTGTTTTTT. Translated: CASKEQGRGTGELFF.

This clonotype was observed a handful of times. The chain combines TRBV28 with TRBJ2-7; D is perhaps TRBD2 (6 bases). Trimming shortened V by 1 base and J by 3 bases, and 7 bases separated the two germline ends. CDR3 size: 13 residues. The germline CDR1 and CDR2 sequences are MDHEN and SYDVKM. The CDR3 spells CASSLYGGYEQYV. For the CDR3, the DNA is TGTGCCAGCAGTTTATACGGGGGCTACGAGCAGTACGTC.

The gene calls are TRBV20-1 and TRBJ2-7; D may correspond to TRBD1 or TRBD2 (5 bases each). This CDR3 is 13 amino acids long. V lost 5 bases, J lost 3 bases, and 14 bases lay in between. Germline CDR1 and CDR2: DFQATT and SNEGSKA (reference sequence). CDR3 loop: CSASGRVGYEQYF. The DNA of the CDR3 is TGCAGTGCTTCGGGACGTGTGGGCTACGAGCAGTACTTC.

This clonotype was found a few times. The rearrangement joins TRBV21-1 to TRBJ2-1; the D call TRBD2 from the table was never checked on the DNA. TRBV21-1 is tagged as a pseudogene. This CDR3 spans 20 amino acids. The CDR3: CASSTKGGTSGRGSLDEQFF. The CDR3, as DNA: TGTGCCAGCAGCACAAAGGGAGGGACTAGCGGGAGGGGGAGCCTAGATGAGCAGTTCTTC.

The chain combines TRBV20-1 with TRBJ2-7; 16 bases fit TRBD2. This CDR3 is 16 amino acids long. After removal of 3 bases from V and 3 bases from J, the junction contained 5 bases not matched to a gene. Looked up from germline, CDR1 is DFQATT and CDR2 is SNEGSKA (reference sequence). The CDR3 DNA is TGCAGTGCTAGGGGACTAGCGGGGGGGCTTCACTACGAGCAGTACGTC. Translation gives CSARGLAGGLHYEQYV.

This chain joins TRBV28 and TRBJ1-6; no definite D call. V was trimmed by 7 bases and J by 8 bases, leaving 12 bases between them. CDR3 length: 13 amino acids. Per germline, CDR1 MDHEN and CDR2 SYDVKM. Written as DNA, the CDR3 is TGTGCCAGCACAGGAGAAGATGATTCACCCCTCCACTTT. Protein product: CASTGEDDSPLHF.

In this sample, this clonotype turned up many times. The V call is TRBV6-2 or TRBV6-3, the J call TRBJ1-1; D possibly corresponds to TRBD1 (6 bases). From germline, CDR1 is MNHEY and CDR2 SVGEGT. V lost 6 bases, J lost 6 bases, and 14 bases lay in between. The length of the CDR3 is 13 residues. The CDR3 spells CASRSRGLSEAFF. CDR3 nucleotide sequence: TGTGCCAGCAGATCCAGGGGTTTGTCTGAAGCTTTCTTT.

The chain joins TRBV7-2 to TRBJ2-4, with 7 bases matching TRBD2. V shed 6 bases and J 6 bases; nucleotides not matched to a gene: 8. Germline V CDR1 and CDR2: SGHTA, FQGNSA. This CDR3 region has 14 residues. The CDR3, as DNA: TGTGCCAGCAGTCTAGGACTAGAGCTAAACATTCAGTACTTC. As protein: CASSLGLELNIQYF.

The V gene is TRBV6-1, the J gene TRBJ2-5; 9 bases are shared with TRBD1. V was clipped by 10 bases and J by 5 bases; unmatched bases: 11. The CDR3 contains 14 residues. Germline assignment: CDR1 MNHNS and CDR2 SASEGT. The CDR3 spells CATAWGQGGETQYF. DNA of the CDR3: TGTGCCACGGCGTGGGGACAGGGAGGGGAGACCCAGTACTTC.

This clonotype was observed many times. The chain carries TRBV5-1 and TRBJ1-1; 7 nucleotides align to TRBD1. The CDR3 sequence is 13 residues long. J lost 4 bases, V lost 0 bases, and 0 bases had no gene match. Germline V CDR1 and CDR2: SGHRS, YFSETQ. The CDR3 nucleotides are TGCGCCAGCAGCTTGGACAGGGGCACTGAAGCTTTCTTT. Encoded protein: CASSLDRGTEAFF.

This clonotype was counted between two and nine times. The genes are TRBV7-7 and TRBJ2-5; D not certain. The V end lost 3 bases, the J end lost 5 bases, and 10 bases lay between the germline ends. The CDR3 covers 13 residues. CDR1 is SSHAT, CDR2 FNYEAQ, per germline (reference sequence). The CDR3 region has the DNA TGTGCCAGCAGCTTGGCGTTCCCCGAGACCCAGTACTTC. It specifies CASSLAFPETQYF.

The chain combines TRBV28 with TRBJ2-5; 7 nucleotides align to TRBD1. J lost 5 bases, V lost 7 bases, and 7 bases had no gene match. This CDR3 comprises 13 residues. Looked up from germline, CDR1 is MDHEN and CDR2 is SYDVKM. CDR3 loop: CASMRGGGETQYF. CDR3 bases: TGTGCCAGCATGCGAGGGGGCGGGGAGACCCAGTACTTC.

This clonotype was observed a handful of times. The genes are TRBV24-1 and TRBJ1-2; 7 nucleotides agree with TRBD1. Germline loops: CDR1 KGHDR, CDR2 SFDVKD. After removal of 2 bases from V and 1 base from J, the junction contained 18 bases not matched to a gene. This CDR3 is 20 amino acids long. The DNA of the CDR3 is TGTGCCACCAGTGATTCGACGTCAAGAACAGGGGCTACGATTAACTATGGCTACACCTTC. Translating gives CATSDSTSRTGATINYGYTF.

This chain uses TRBV5-1 with TRBJ2-3, with a possible D match to TRBD1 (6 bases). The CDR3 runs 14 residues. V was shortened by 4 bases and J by 3 bases, with 12 bases between the two germline ends. In germline, CDR1 is SGHRS, CDR2 YFSETQ. The CDR3 coding sequence is TGCGCCAGCAGCAAAGGACAGATTACAGATACGCAGTATTTT. Amino acid sequence: CASSKGQITDTQYF.

The chain is built from TRBV5-5 and TRBJ1-1; perhaps TRBD1 as D (5 bases). V lost 6 bases and J 1 base, leaving 16 bases between the germline ends. CDR1 SGHKS and CDR2 YYEKEE come from the germline V gene (reference sequence). The CDR3 has 15 residues. The DNA for the CDR3 is TGTGCCAGCACCTATTCAAGACAGACGAACACTGAAGCTTTCTTT. The encoded protein is CASTYSRQTNTEAFF. The full variable domain, rest sourced from reference TRBV5-5 and TRBJ1-1, is DAGVTQSPTHLIKTRGQQVTLRCSPISGHKSVSWYQQVLGQGPQFIFQYYEKEERGRGNFPDRFSARQFPNYSSELNVNALLLGDSALYLCASTYSRQTNTEAFFGQGTRLTVV.

This clonotype was recorded a few times. V usage is TRBV24-1 and J usage is TRBJ2-1; no definite D call. Germline V CDR1 and CDR2: KGHDR, SFDVKD. CDR3 length: 14 amino acids. The germline V and J ends were trimmed by 4 bases and 7 bases, with 13 bases remaining between them. The CDR3 spells CATSEDPARNEQFF. The DNA of the CDR3 is TGTGCCACCAGTGAAGATCCGGCTCGAAATGAGCAGTTCTTC.

The chain employs TRBV20-1 and TRBJ2-7, with 13 nucleotides matching TRBD2. The CDR3 is 15 amino acids. J gave up 7 bases and V 0 bases, and 6 bases lay outside the gene matches. The germline V gene encodes CDR1 DFQATT and CDR2 SNEGSKA (reference sequence). For the CDR3, the DNA is TGCAGTGCTAGAGACCCGGGACTAGCGGGGCGAGAGCAGTACGTC. Its protein is CSARDPGLAGREQYV.

The V call is TRBV29-1, the J call TRBJ2-4, with D perhaps TRBD1 or TRBD2 (5 bases each). Germline lookup yields CDR1 SQVTM and CDR2 ANQGSEA. This CDR3 is 12 amino acids long. With 5 bases removed from V and 4 bases from J, the gap between germline ends came to 9 bases. DNA of the CDR3: TGCAGCGTTCTCTGGGGGAAAAACATTCAGTACTTC. Translation gives CSVLWGKNIQYF.

V usage is TRBV5-5 and J usage is TRBJ2-1, with 8 positions matching TRBD1. The CDR3 consists of 17 residues. V shed 4 bases, J shed 0 bases, and the junction held 9 bases outside the gene matches. The germline gives CDR1 SGHKS, CDR2 YYEKEE (reference sequence). CDR3 region: CASSVSYRGSSYNEQFF. The CDR3 coding sequence is TGTGCCAGCAGCGTTTCTTACAGGGGGAGCTCCTACAATGAGCAGTTCTTC.

J is TRBJ2-7 and V is TRBV28; possible D gene TRBD2, 7 bases. The CDR3 consists of 12 residues. Per germline, CDR1 MDHEN and CDR2 SYDVKM. Deletions cut 4 bases from V and 6 bases from J, with 10 bases between. Here the CDR3 DNA reads TGTGCCAGCAGTTCAGGGGAGGGCGAGCAGTACTTC. It encodes CASSSGEGEQYF.

V usage is TRBV7-9 and J usage is TRBJ1-2; no firm D call. The CDR3 contains 12 residues. The germline V gene has CDR1 SEHNR and CDR2 FQNEAQ (reference sequence). V was cut by 1 base and J by 7 bases, with 7 bases left in between. The DNA of the CDR3 is TGTGCCAGCAGCTTAGAGAGTGGTGGCTACACCTTC. It encodes CASSLESGGYTF.

This clonotype was recorded a few times. The chain carries TRBV12-3 or TRBV12-4 and TRBJ1-5; D is perhaps TRBD1 (5 bases). The CDR3 is made up of 13 amino acids. Trimming pared 6 bases from V and 6 bases from J, leaving 12 bases between. The CDR3 nucleotides read TGTGCCAGCAGGCTACAGGAGGTTCAGCCCCAGCATTTT. Translating it yields CASRLQEVQPQHF.

This clonotype was counted between two and nine times. This chain joins TRBV6-1 and TRBJ1-6; TRBD1 agrees at 7 bases. With 4 bases clipped from V and 13 bases from J, the junction kept 7 bases outside the gene matches. CDR1 is MNHNS, CDR2 SASEGT, per germline. The CDR3 has 13 residues. The CDR3 region is CASSGKLRGPLHF. CDR3 nucleotide sequence: TGTGCCAGCAGTGGGAAGCTCAGGGGGCCCCTCCACTTT.

This clonotype was counted a few times. This chain links TRBV5-1 with TRBJ2-5; no clear D. Deletions cut 0 bases from V and 2 bases from J, with 8 bases between. Germline lookup yields CDR1 SGHRS and CDR2 YFSETQ. This CDR3 is built from 14 residues. CDR3 region: CASSLAPGQETQYF. CDR3 DNA sequence: TGCGCCAGCAGCTTGGCCCCAGGACAAGAGACCCAGTACTTC.

The chain has TRBV6-5 and TRBJ2-2; 10 nucleotides align to TRBD1. From germline, CDR1 is MNHEY and CDR2 SVGAGI. The CDR3 totals 18 residues. J lost 5 bases, V lost 0 bases, and 9 bases had no gene match. Here the CDR3 DNA reads TGTGCCAGCAGTTACTCGAATTGGGGACAGGGGTTTACCGGGGAGCTGTTTTTT. Its protein product is CASSYSNWGQGFTGELFF.